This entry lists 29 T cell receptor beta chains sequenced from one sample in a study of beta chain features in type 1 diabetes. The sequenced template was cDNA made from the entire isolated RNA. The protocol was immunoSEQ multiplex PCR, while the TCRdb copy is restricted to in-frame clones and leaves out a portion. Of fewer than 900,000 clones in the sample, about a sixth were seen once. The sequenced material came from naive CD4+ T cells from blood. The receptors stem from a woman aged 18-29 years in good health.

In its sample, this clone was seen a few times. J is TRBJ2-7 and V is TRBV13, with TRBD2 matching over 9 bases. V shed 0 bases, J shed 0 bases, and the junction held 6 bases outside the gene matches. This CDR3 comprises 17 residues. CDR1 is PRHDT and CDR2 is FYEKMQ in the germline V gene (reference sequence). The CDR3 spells CASSLGGISGSSYEQYF. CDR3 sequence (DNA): TGTGCCAGCAGCTTAGGGGGGATTAGCGGGAGCTCCTACGAGCAGTACTTC.

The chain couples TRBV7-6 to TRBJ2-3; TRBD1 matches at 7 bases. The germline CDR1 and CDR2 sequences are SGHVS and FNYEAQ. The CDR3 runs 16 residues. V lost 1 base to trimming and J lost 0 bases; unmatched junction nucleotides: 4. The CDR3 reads CASSLGTGHSTDTQYF. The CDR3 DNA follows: TGTGCCAGCAGCTTAGGGACAGGCCATAGCACAGATACGCAGTATTTT.

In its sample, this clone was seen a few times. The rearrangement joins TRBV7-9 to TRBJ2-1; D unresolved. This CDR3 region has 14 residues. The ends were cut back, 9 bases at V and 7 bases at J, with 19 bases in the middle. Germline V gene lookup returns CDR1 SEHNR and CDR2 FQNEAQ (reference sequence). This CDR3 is CASSLMISFNEQFF. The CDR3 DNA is TGTGCCAGTAGCCTTATGATAAGTTTTAATGAGCAGTTCTTC.

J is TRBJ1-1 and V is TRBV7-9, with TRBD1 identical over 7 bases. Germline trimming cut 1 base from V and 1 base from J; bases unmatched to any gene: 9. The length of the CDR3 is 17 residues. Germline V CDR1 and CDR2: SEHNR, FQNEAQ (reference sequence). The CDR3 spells CASSLGRGGTANTEAFF. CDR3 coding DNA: TGTGCCAGCAGCTTAGGTCGCGGGGGGACAGCGAACACTGAAGCTTTCTTT.

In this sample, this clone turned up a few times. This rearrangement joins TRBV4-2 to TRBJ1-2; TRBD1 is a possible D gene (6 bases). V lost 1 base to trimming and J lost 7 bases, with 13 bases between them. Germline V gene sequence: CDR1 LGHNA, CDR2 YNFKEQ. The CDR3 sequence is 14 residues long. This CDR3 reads CASSQGPGAGGYTF. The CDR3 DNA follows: TGTGCCAGCAGCCAAGGCCCGGGGGCCGGTGGCTACACCTTC.

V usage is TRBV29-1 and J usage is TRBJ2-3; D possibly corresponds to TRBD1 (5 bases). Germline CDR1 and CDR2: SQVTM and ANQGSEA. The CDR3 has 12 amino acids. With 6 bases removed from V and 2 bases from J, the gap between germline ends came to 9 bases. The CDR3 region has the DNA TGCAGCGTCGGACAAAACACAGATACGCAGTATTTT. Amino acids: CSVGQNTDTQYF.

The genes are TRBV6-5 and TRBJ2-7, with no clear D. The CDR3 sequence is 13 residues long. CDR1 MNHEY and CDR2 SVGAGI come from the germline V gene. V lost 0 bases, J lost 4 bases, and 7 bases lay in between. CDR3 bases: TGTGCCAGCAGTTACTCGAACACGTACGAGCAGTACTTC. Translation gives CASSYSNTYEQYF.

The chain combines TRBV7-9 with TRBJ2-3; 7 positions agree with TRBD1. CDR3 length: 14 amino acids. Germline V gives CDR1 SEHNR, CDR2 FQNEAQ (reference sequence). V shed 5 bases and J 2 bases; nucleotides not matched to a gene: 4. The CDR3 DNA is TGTGCCAGCAGCGAAGGGGGCTCCACAGATACGCAGTATTTT. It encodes CASSEGGSTDTQYF.

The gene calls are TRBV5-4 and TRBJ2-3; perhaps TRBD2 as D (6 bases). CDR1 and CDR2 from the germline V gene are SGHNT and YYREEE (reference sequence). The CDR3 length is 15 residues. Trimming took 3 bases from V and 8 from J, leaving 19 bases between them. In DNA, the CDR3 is TGTGCCAGCAGCTCCCTTGGGACTGGGGATGGTACGCAGTATTTT. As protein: CASSSLGTGDGTQYF.

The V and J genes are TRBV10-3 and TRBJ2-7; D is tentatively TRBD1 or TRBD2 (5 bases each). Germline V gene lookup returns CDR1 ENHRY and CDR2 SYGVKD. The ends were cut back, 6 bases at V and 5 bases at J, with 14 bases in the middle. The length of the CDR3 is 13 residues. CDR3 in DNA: TGTGCCATCAGGGAACCGGGACGCGACGAGCAGTACTTC. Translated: CAIREPGRDEQYF.

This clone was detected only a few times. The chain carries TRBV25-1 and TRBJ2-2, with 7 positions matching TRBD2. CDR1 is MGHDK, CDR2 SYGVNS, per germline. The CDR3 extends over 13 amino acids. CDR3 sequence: CAVGRGGTGELFF. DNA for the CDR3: TGTGCGGTAGGCCGGGGAGGGACCGGGGAGCTGTTTTTT.

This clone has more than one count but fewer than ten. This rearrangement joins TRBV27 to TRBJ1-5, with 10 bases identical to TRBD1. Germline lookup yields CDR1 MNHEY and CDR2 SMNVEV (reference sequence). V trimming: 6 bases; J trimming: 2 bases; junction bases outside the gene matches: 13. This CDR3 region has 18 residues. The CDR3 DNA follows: TGTGCCAGCAGCCGGGGACAGGGGAGCCTCCTAGGCAATCAGCCCCAGCATTTT. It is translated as CASSRGQGSLLGNQPQHF.

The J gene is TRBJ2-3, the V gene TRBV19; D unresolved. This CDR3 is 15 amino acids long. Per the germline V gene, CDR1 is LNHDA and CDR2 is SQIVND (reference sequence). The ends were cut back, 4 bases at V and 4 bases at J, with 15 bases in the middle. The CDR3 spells CASSTRLRAADTQYF. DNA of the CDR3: TGTGCCAGTAGTACGCGTTTGAGAGCCGCAGATACGCAGTATTTT.

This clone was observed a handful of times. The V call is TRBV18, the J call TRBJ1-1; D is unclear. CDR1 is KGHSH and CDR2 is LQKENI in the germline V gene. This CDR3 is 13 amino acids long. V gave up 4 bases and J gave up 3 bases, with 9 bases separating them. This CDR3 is CASSRTRDTEAFF. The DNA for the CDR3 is TGTGCCAGCTCACGGACGAGGGACACTGAAGCTTTCTTT.

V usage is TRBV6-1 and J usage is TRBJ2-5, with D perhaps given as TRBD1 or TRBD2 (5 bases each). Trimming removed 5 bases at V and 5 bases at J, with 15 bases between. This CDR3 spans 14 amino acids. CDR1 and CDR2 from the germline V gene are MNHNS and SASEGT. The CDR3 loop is CASSWDPAQETQYF. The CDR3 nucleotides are TGTGCCAGCAGTTGGGACCCGGCGCAGGAGACCCAGTACTTC.

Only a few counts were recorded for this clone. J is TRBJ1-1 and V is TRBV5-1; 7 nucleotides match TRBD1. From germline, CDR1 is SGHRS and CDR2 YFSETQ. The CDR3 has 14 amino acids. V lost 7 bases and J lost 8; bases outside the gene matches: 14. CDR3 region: CASGPGQAKAEAFF. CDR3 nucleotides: TGCGCCAGCGGCCCCGGACAGGCTAAAGCCGAAGCTTTCTTT.

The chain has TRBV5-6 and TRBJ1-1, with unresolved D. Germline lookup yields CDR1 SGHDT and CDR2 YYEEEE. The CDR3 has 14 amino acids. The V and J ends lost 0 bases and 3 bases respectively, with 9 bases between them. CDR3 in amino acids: CASSLGVVHTEAFF. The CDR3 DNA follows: TGTGCCAGCAGCTTGGGCGTCGTCCACACTGAAGCTTTCTTT. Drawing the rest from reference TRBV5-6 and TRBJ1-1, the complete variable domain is DAGVTQSPTHLIKTRGQQVTLRCSPKSGHDTVSWYQQALGQGPQFIFQYYEEEERQRGNFPDRFSGHQFPNYSSELNVNALLLGDSALYLCASSLGVVHTEAFFGQGTRLTVV.

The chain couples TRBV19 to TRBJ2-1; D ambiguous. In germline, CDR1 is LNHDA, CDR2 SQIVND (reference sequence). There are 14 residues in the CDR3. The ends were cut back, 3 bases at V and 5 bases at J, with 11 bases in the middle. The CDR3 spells CASSIIWGHNEQFF. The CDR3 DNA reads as TGTGCCAGTAGTATCATTTGGGGTCACAATGAGCAGTTCTTC.

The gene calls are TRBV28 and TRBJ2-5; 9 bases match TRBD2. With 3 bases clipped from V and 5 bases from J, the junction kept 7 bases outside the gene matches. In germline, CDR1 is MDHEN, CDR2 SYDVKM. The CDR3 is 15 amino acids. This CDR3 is CASSFGAGGTETQYF. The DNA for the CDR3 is TGTGCCAGCAGTTTTGGTGCGGGAGGGACCGAGACCCAGTACTTC. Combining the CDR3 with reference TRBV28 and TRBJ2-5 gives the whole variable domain DVKVTQSSRYLVKRTGEKVFLECVQDMDHENMFWYRQDPGLGLRLIYFSYDVKMKEKGDIPEGYSVSREKKERFSLILESASTNQTSMYLCASSFGAGGTETQYFGPGTRLLVL.

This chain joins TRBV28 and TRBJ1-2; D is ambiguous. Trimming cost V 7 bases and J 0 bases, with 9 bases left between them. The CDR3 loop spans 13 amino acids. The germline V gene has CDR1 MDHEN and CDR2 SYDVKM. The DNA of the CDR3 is TGTGCCAGCAACGCGCCCTCTAACTATGGCTACACCTTC. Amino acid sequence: CASNAPSNYGYTF.

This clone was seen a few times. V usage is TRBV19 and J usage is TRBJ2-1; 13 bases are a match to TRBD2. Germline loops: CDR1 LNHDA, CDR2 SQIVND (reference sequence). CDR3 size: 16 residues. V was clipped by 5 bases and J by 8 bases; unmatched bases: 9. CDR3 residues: CASSWRLAGGRDEQFF. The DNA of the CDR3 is TGTGCCAGTAGTTGGCGACTAGCGGGAGGCCGCGATGAGCAGTTCTTC.

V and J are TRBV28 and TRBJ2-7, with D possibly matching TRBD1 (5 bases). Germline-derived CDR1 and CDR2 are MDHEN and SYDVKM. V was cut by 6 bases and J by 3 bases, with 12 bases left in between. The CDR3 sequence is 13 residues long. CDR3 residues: CASRGPVLYEQYF. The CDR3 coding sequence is TGTGCCAGCAGGGGGCCGGTTCTCTACGAGCAGTACTTC.

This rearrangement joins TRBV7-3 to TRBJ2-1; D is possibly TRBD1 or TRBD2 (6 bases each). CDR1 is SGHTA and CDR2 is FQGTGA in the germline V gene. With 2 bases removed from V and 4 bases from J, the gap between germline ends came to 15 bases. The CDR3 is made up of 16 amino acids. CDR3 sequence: CASSLLGGLVYNEQFF. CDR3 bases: TGTGCCAGCAGCTTACTAGGGGGGCTGGTTTACAATGAGCAGTTCTTC.

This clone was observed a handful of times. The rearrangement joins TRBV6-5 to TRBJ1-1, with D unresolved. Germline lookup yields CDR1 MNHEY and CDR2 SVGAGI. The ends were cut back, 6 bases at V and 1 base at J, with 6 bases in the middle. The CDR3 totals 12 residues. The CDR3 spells CASSYQNTEAFF. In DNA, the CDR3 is TGTGCCAGCAGCTACCAGAACACTGAAGCTTTCTTT.

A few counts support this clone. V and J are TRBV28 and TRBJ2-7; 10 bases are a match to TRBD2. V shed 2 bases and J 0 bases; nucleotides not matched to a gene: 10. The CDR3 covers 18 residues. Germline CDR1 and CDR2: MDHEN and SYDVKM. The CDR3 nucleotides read TGTGCCAGCAGTTTACGGACGGGACTAGCGTTATACTCCTACGAGCAGTACTTC. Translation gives CASSLRTGLALYSYEQYF. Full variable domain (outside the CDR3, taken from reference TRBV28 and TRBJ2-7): DVKVTQSSRYLVKRTGEKVFLECVQDMDHENMFWYRQDPGLGLRLIYFSYDVKMKEKGDIPEGYSVSREKKERFSLILESASTNQTSMYLCASSLRTGLALYSYEQYFGPGTRLTVT.

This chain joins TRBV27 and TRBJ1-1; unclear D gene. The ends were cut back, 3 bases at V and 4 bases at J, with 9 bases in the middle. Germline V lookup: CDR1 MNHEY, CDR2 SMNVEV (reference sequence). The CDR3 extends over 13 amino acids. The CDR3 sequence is CASSFSLFTEAFF. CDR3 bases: TGTGCCAGCAGTTTCTCGTTGTTCACTGAAGCTTTCTTT.

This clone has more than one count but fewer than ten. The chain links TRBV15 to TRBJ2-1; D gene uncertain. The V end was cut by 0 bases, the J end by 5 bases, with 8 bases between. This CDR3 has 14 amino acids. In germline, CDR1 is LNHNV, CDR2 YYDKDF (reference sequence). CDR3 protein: CATSRDSLNNEQFF. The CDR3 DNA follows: TGTGCCACCAGCAGAGACAGCCTGAACAATGAGCAGTTCTTC.

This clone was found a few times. The DNA of the CDR3 is TGCAGCGTTGAAGATTTCGGGAGCGATACGCAGTATTTT. It yields the protein CSVEDFGSDTQYF. The rearrangement joins TRBV29-1 to TRBJ2-3, with D possibly being TRBD2 (6 bases). The germline gives CDR1 SQVTM, CDR2 ANQGSEA. Trimming removed 0 bases from V and 6 bases from J, with 10 bases in between. This CDR3 contains 13 residues.

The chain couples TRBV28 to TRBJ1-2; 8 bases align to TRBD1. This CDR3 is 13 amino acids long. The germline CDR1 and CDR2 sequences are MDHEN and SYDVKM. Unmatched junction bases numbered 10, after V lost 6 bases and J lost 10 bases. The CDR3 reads CASSLGQGPIYTF. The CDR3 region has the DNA TGTGCCAGCAGCTTAGGACAGGGTCCTATCTACACCTTC.